Listed here are 3 T cell receptor beta chains from one sample, sequenced in a study of blood T cell repertoires in COVID-19. Sequencing was performed with immunoSEQ multiplex PCR; in TCRdb, only in-frame clones are kept and a portion is missing. This table has about 370,000 clones, approximately 90% appearing once. Specimen: PBMCs or T cells enriched from blood (not recorded which). The receptors here all came from a middle-aged woman who had been exposed to COVID-19.

The V call is TRBV2, the J call TRBJ2-7; 7 positions agree with TRBD2. The CDR3 totals 13 residues. J was trimmed by 3 bases and V by 6 bases; bases with no gene match: 5. Germline CDR1 is SNHLY and CDR2 is FYNNEI. CDR3 in DNA: TGTGCCAGCAGGCCTGGGGAGGGCTACGAGCAGTACTTC. Translating gives CASRPGEGYEQYF.

V and J are TRBV5-1 and TRBJ2-7, with 12 bases identical to TRBD2. Germline values: CDR1 SGHRS, CDR2 YFSETQ. The V gene end was trimmed by 4 bases and the J gene end by 2 bases; junction bases not matched to a gene: 4. The CDR3 covers 15 residues. CDR3 loop: CASSVLAGGPYEQYF. CDR3 nucleotide sequence: TGCGCCAGCAGCGTACTAGCGGGGGGACCCTACGAGCAGTACTTC.

The rearrangement joins TRBV27 to TRBJ2-7; 7 bases line up with TRBD2. CDR3 length equals 16 residues. The V segment lost 10 bases and the J segment 0 bases; nucleotides outside the gene matches: 15. Germline V CDR1 and CDR2: MNHEY, SMNVEV (reference sequence). In nucleotides, the CDR3 is TGTGCCACTTCCTCCCTGGGGGGAGGGAGCTCCTACGAGCAGTACTTC. Its translation: CATSSLGGGSSYEQYF.